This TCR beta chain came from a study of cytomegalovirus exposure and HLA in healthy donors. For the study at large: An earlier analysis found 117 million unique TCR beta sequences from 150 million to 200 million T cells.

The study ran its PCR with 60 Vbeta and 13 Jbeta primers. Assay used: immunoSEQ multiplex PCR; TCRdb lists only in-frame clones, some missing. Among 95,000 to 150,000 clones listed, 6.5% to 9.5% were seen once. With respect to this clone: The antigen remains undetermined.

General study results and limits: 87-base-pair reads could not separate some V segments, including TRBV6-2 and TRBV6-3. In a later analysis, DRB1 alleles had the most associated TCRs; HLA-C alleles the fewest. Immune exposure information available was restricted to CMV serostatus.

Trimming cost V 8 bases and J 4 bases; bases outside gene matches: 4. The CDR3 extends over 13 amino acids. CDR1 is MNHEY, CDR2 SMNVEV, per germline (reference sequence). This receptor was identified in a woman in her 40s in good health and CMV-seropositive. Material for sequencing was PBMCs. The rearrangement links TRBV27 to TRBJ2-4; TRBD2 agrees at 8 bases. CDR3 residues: CASGRGGKNIQYF. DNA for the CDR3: TGTGCCAGCGGACGGGGGGGTAAAAACATTCAGTACTTC.